This TCR beta chain was sequenced in a study of T cell responses to AZD1222 COVID-19 vaccine. Study-level results: Only a handful of AZD1222 recipients were seropositive at baseline. Per reports, nearly half of all spike-specific TCRs target regions that are unmutated in variants. Across spike, vaccine-associated CD4 TCRs were found, dominant at 160-218 and 743-854. White British ancestry dominated among donors, who included more females, and clonal diversity was possibly underestimated.

This CDR3 has 15 residues. In germline, CDR1 is SGHTA, CDR2 FQGNSA. V was trimmed by 1 base and J by 1 base, leaving 8 bases between them. The sample holds one count of this clone. The antigen is unknown. Other DNA sequences of this sample code for an identical CDR3. Generated by immunoSEQ multiplex PCR, the TCRdb table keeps only in-frame clones and is missing some. Among roughly 150,000 clones, over 75% were seen once, and the ten largest hold approximately 2%. The J gene is TRBJ1-5, the V gene TRBV7-2, with D maybe TRBD1 (6 bases). The source was peripheral blood, collected on day 0 of AZD1222 vaccination. The receptor was derived from an adult in good health. The CDR3 loop reads CASSLGQGSNQPQHF. CDR3 nucleotides: TGTGCCAGCAGCTTAGGGCAGGGGAGCAATCAGCCCCAGCATTTT.